The entry below gives a single T cell receptor (beta chain) sequence along with its context. This entry belongs to a study of T cells expressing NK-cell markers. TCRdb re-called the 5' RACE reads, yielding one record per CDR3 amino acid sequence without DNA. This sample's clone table lists some 450,000 distinct CDR3 sequences. Germline CDR1 reads MNHEY; CDR2 reads SVGEGT. CDR3 length equals 16 residues. This clonotype was sampled from a woman between 18 and 75 years old in good health. The sample comprised blood T cells: a sorted CD56 or NKG2C T cell subset, CD4+ or CD8+ T cells, or bulk PBMC T cells (not recorded which). The V gene is TRBV6-2 or TRBV6-3, the J gene TRBJ2-5; TCRdb indicates TRBD2, and absent DNA this call remains unverified. This CDR3 reads CASSYEGGLAAETQYF.